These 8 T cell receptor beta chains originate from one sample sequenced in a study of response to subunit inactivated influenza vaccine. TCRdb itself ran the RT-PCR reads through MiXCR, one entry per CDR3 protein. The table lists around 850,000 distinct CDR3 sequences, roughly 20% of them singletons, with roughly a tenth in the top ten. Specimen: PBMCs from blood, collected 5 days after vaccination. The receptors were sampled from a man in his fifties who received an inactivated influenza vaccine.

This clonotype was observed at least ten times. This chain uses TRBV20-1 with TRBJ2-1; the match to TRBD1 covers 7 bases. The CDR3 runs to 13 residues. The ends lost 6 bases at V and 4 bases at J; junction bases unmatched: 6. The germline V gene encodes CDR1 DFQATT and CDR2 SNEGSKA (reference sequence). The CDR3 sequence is CSAKTGSYNEQFF. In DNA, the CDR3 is TGCAGTGCCAAGACAGGGAGTTACAATGAGCAGTTCTTC.

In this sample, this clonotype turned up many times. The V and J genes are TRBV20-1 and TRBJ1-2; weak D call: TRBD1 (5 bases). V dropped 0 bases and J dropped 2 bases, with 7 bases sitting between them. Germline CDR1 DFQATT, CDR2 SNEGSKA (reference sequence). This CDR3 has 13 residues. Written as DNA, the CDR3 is TGCAGTGCTAGAGATCCAGGGAACTATGGCTACACCTTC. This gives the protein CSARDPGNYGYTF.

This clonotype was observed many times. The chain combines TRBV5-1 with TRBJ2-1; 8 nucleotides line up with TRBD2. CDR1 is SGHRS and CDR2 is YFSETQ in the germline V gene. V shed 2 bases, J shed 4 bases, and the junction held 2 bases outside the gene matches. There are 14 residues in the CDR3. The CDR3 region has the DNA TGCGCCAGCAGCTTCGGGACTAGTTACAATGAGCAGTTCTTC. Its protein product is CASSFGTSYNEQFF.

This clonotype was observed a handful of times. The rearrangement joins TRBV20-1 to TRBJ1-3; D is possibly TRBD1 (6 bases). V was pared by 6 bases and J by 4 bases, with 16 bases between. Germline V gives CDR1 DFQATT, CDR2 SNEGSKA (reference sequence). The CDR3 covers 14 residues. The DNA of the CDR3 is TGCAGTGCCAGCGACAGGTCGAAAGGAAACACCATATATTTT. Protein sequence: CSASDRSKGNTIYF.

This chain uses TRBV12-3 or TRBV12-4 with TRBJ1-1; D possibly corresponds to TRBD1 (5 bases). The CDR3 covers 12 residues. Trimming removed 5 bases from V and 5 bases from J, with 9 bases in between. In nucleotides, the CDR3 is TGTGCCAGCAGTATACAGGAAACTGAAGCTTTCTTT. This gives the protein CASSIQETEAFF.

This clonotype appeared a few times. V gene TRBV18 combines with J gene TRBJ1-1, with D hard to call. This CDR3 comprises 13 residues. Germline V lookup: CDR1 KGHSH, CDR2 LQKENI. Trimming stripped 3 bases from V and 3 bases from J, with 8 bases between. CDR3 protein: CASSPVMDTEAFF. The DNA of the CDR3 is TGTGCCAGCTCACCCGTAATGGACACTGAAGCTTTCTTT.

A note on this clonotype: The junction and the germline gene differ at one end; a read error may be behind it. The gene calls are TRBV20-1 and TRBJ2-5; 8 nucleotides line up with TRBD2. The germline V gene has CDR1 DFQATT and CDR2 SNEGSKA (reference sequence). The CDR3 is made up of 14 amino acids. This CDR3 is CSAASGRVGETQHF. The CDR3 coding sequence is TGCAGTGCCGCCAGCGGGAGAGTAGGAGAGACCCAGCACTTC.

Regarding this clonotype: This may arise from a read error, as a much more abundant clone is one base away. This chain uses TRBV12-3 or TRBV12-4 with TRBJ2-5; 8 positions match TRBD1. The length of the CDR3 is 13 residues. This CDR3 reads CASSSDRGATKYF. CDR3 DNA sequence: TGTGCCAGCAGTTCCGACAGGGGAGCGACCAAGTACTTC.